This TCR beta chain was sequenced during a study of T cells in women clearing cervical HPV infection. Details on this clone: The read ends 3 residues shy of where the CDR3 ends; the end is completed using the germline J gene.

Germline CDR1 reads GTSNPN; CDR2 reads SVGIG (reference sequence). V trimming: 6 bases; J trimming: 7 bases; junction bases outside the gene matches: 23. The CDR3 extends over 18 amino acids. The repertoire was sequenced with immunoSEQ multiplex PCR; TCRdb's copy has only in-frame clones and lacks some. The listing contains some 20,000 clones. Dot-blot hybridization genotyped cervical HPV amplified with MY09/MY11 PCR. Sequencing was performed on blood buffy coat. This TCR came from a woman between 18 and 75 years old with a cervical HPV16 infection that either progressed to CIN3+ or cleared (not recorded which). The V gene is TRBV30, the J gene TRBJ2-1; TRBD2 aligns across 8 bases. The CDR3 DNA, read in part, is TGTGCCTGCAAACCGCTGGGGGCGGGGGGCCAGAAAGGAAATGAG. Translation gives CACKPLGAGGQKGNE. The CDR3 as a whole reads CACKPLGAGGQKGNEQFF.